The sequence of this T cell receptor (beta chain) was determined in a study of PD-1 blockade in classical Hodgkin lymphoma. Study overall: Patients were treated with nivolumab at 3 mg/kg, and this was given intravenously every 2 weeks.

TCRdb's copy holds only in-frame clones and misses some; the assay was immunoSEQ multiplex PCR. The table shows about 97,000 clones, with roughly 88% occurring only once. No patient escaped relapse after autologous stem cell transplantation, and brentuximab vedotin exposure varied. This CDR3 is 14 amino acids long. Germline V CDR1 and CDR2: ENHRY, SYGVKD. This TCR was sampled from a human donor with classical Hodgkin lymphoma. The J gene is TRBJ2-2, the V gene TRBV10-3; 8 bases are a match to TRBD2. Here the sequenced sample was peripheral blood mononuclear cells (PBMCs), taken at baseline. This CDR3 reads CGCSGEGNTGELFF. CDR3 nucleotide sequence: TGTGGATGTAGCGGGGAAGGGAACACCGGGGAGCTGTTTTTT.